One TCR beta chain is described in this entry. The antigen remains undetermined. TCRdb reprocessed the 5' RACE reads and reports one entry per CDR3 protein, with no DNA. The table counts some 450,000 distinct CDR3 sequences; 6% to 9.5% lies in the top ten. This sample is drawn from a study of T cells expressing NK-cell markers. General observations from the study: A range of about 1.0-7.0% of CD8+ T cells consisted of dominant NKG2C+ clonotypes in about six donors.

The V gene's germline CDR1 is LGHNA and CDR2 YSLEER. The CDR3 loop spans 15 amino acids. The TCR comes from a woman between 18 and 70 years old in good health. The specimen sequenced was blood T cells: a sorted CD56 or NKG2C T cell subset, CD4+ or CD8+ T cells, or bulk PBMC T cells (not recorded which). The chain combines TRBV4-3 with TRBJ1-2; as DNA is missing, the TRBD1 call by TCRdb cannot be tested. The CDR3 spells CASSPGQVVGYGYTF.